This is a list of T cell receptor beta chains from one sample in a study of beta chain features in type 1 diabetes. Method: immunoSEQ multiplex PCR; TCRdb's copy keeps in-frame clones and lacks some. The table has around 70,000 clones, around 49% seen once. Sequenced material: central memory CD4+ T cells from blood. Every receptor here comes from a man under 40 with type 1 diabetes. Each CDR3 is given with its conserved first and last residue. The D gene is left open where the match is weak. Rows may omit the clone size; those that give it use once, few, many or a size class.

clone size	D gene	V gene	J gene	CDR3 DNA	CDR3 protein
few	.	TRBV2	TRBJ1-6	TGTGCCAGCAGGGCCACATACTCCTATAATTCACCCCTCCACTTT	CASRATYSYNSPLHF
once	.	TRBV29-1	TRBJ2-5	TGCAGCGTTGAGAAGATCGAGCGTGAGACCCAGTACTTC	CSVEKIERETQYF
.	.	TRBV11-2	TRBJ2-7	TGTGCCAGCAGCACCCCGGGGAGGCGCTACGAGCAGTACTTC	CASSTPGRRYEQYF
few	TRBD2	TRBV27	TRBJ2-5	TGTGCCAGCAGCCGACTAGCGGCGAGTCTACAAGAGACCCAGTACTTC	CASSRLAASLQETQYF
.	.	TRBV2	TRBJ1-5	TGTGCCAGCAACGGGGATAGCAATCAGCCCCAGCATTTT	CASNGDSNQPQHF
.	TRBD1	TRBV2	TRBJ2-7	TGTGCCAGCAGTTCACCGGGACAGGGGTTCCTCGAGCAGTACTTC	CASSSPGQGFLEQYF
.	.	TRBV6-1	TRBJ2-2	TGTGCCAGCAGTGGAATGGGACTCTCCGGAGGGATCCCCGGGGAGCTGTTTTTT	CASSGMGLSGGIPGELFF
few	.	TRBV7-9	TRBJ2-7	TGTGCCAGCAGCTTTGCTTTTGGGCAGACCTACGAGCAGTACTTC	CASSFAFGQTYEQYF
.	.	TRBV2	TRBJ1-1	TGTGCCAGCAGTGAACAGGGCGCTGAAGCTTTCTTT	CASSEQGAEAFF
few	TRBD1	TRBV2	TRBJ2-5	TGTGCCAGCAGTGGACAGGGTCAAGAGACCCAGTACTTC	CASSGQGQETQYF
once	.	TRBV7-9	TRBJ2-2	TGTGCCAGCAGCTCGGACTCGAACACCGGGGAGCTGTTTTTT	CASSSDSNTGELFF
.	TRBD1	TRBV6-4	TRBJ2-7	TGTGCCAGCAGCGGAATACAACAGGGGAGCTCCTACGAGCAGTACTTC	CASSGIQQGSSYEQYF
.	TRBD1	TRBV7-8	TRBJ1-1	TGTGCCAGCAGAGTTGACAGGGGCGAAGCTTTCTTT	CASRVDRGEAFF
few	.	TRBV5-1	TRBJ2-1	TGCGCCAGCAGCTTGTTCCCCATCAATGAGCAGTTCTTC	CASSLFPINEQFF
.	TRBD1	TRBV9	TRBJ2-7	TGTGCCAGCAGCGTATTAGCAGGGGGTATCAACGAGCAGTACTTC	CASSVLAGGINEQYF